A single sample gave rise to the 31 T cell receptor beta chains below, sequenced in a study of monozygotic twins with inflammatory bowel disease. TCRdb re-called the 5' RACE reads; every CDR3 protein appears as one record, without DNA. This sample's table has some 200,000 distinct CDR3 sequences. Sequenced input: blood. The receptors come from a human donor with ulcerative colitis or Crohn's disease, or a healthy co-twin of an affected twin (not recorded which).

The chain links TRBV20-1 to TRBJ2-7; TCRdb's D gene call, TRBD2, goes unchecked for lack of DNA. The CDR3 is 14 residues long. Per germline, CDR1 DFQATT and CDR2 SNEGSKA (reference sequence). CDR3 region: CSAGPSGRSYEQYF.

The chain combines TRBV20-1 with TRBJ2-3. This CDR3 has 15 amino acids. In germline, CDR1 is DFQATT, CDR2 SNEGSKA (reference sequence). The CDR3: CSARGYFHSTDTQYF.

The gene calls are TRBV2 and TRBJ1-2; TCRdb reports TRBD1, a call that lacks DNA to check it against. Germline CDR1 reads SNHLY; CDR2 reads FYNNEI. The CDR3 is 13 residues long. This chain's CDR3 is CASRWTVSYGYTF.

CDR3 amino acids: CASSDTMNTEAFF. The chain carries TRBV7-9 and TRBJ1-1. CDR3 size: 13 residues. Germline V gene data show CDR1 as SEHNR and CDR2 as FQNEAQ (reference sequence). Using reference TRBV7-9 and TRBJ1-1 for the parts outside the CDR3, the full variable domain is DTGVSQNPRHKITKRGQNVTFRCDPISEHNRLYWYRQTLGQGPEFLTYFQNEAQLEKSRLLSDRFSAERPKGSFSTLEIQRTEQGDSAMYLCASSDTMNTEAFFGQGTRLTVV.

The V call is TRBV7-2, the J call TRBJ2-5; the TRBD2 assignment by TCRdb is unverifiable without DNA. The CDR3 is 16 amino acids. The germline CDR1 and CDR2 sequences are SGHTA and FQGNSA. CDR3 protein: CASSPTAGLRSETQYF.

The V gene is TRBV7-6, the J gene TRBJ1-2; TCRdb returns TRBD1, unconfirmable since there is no DNA. The germline gives CDR1 SGHVS, CDR2 FNYEAQ. This CDR3 region has 12 residues. CDR3 protein: CASSTRGYGYTF.

The chain links TRBV10-3 to TRBJ1-3; absent DNA, TCRdb's TRBD1 call cannot be checked. Germline-derived CDR1 and CDR2 are ENHRY and SYGVKD. CDR3 size: 14 residues. CDR3 residues: CAIRGEGSGNTIYF.

The chain carries TRBV20-1 and TRBJ1-1; lacking DNA, the TRBD1 call made by TCRdb goes unchecked. This CDR3 is 14 amino acids long. Germline CDR1 DFQATT, CDR2 SNEGSKA (reference sequence). The CDR3 protein is CSATQSGKNTEAFF.

The CDR3 protein is CASSLSVSTDTQYF. The chain couples TRBV6-1 to TRBJ2-3; TCRdb outputs TRBD2, but without DNA this stays unchecked. Germline V gives CDR1 MNHNS, CDR2 SASEGT. The CDR3 sequence is 14 residues long.

V gene TRBV7-2 combines with J gene TRBJ1-5; there is no DNA to check the TCRdb D call of TRBD1. The CDR3 has 14 amino acids. Per germline, CDR1 SGHTA and CDR2 FQGNSA. This CDR3 reads CASSLAPGNQPQHF.

The chain employs TRBV7-8 and TRBJ2-7; absent DNA, TCRdb's TRBD1 call cannot be checked. CDR1 is SGHVS and CDR2 is FQNEAQ in the germline V gene. The CDR3 extends over 15 amino acids. CDR3 loop: CASSLAGGQVYEQYF.

This sequence joins TRBV15 and TRBJ2-5; TCRdb names TRBD2, which stays unverified in the absence of DNA. Germline loops: CDR1 LNHNV, CDR2 YYDKDF (reference sequence). The CDR3 is 16 amino acids. The CDR3 loop reads CATSRGARKGQETQYF.

The V and J genes are TRBV7-2 and TRBJ2-1; without DNA, the TCRdb call of TRBD1 cannot be checked. This CDR3 has 15 residues. Germline CDR1 reads SGHTA; CDR2 reads FQGNSA. The CDR3 here is CASSSGQGDSNEQFF. The full variable domain, rest sourced from reference TRBV7-2 and TRBJ2-1, is GAGVSQSPSNKVTEKGKDVELRCDPISGHTALYWYRQSLGQGLEFLIYFQGNSAPDKSGLPSDRFSAERTGGSVSTLTIQRTQQEDSAVYLCASSSGQGDSNEQFFGPGTRLTVL.

The chain joins TRBV2 to TRBJ2-7; TCRdb selects TRBD1, and the lack of DNA leaves this call unchecked. Germline CDR1 reads SNHLY; CDR2 reads FYNNEI. The CDR3 loop spans 17 amino acids. This CDR3 reads CASSEAGGFGFSYEQYF.

The chain links TRBV7-3 to TRBJ1-1. This CDR3 has 13 amino acids. CDR1 and CDR2 from the germline V gene are SGHTA and FQGTGA. The CDR3 loop is CASSLQENTEAFF.

The chain links TRBV6-1 to TRBJ2-3. From germline, CDR1 is MNHNS and CDR2 SASEGT. CDR3 length equals 16 residues. CDR3 in amino acids: CASSDPYVLNTDTQYF.

V usage is TRBV4-1 and J usage is TRBJ2-7; the D gene TCRdb calls, TRBD1, cannot be checked with no DNA. This CDR3 has 16 residues. Germline lookup yields CDR1 MGHRA and CDR2 YSYEKL. This CDR3 is CASSQRGDGTDYEQYF.

This chain uses TRBV2 with TRBJ1-5; TCRdb outputs TRBD1, but without DNA this stays unchecked. Germline loops: CDR1 SNHLY, CDR2 FYNNEI. The length of the CDR3 is 13 residues. CDR3 loop: CASSEQGSQPQHF.

The chain employs TRBV20-1 and TRBJ2-3; lacking DNA, the TRBD2 call made by TCRdb goes unchecked. There are 15 residues in the CDR3. The germline V gene encodes CDR1 DFQATT and CDR2 SNEGSKA (reference sequence). The chain's CDR3 is CSARSSGGVTDTQYF.

The chain has TRBV11-2 and TRBJ2-3; TCRdb returns TRBD1, unconfirmable since there is no DNA. The CDR3 has 15 residues. Germline-derived CDR1 and CDR2 are SGHAT and FQNNGV. The CDR3 sequence: CASSRTTGGRDTQYF.

J is TRBJ1-1 and V is TRBV5-1; there is no DNA to check the TCRdb D call of TRBD1. The germline V gene has CDR1 SGHRS and CDR2 YFSETQ. The CDR3 extends over 15 amino acids. CDR3 residues: CASSLEGVRVTEAFF.

The chain uses TRBV7-9 and TRBJ2-3; absent DNA, TCRdb's TRBD1 call cannot be checked. The CDR3 contains 15 residues. Germline V CDR1 and CDR2: SEHNR, FQNEAQ (reference sequence). CDR3 amino acids: CASSGTADFTDTQYF.

The chain is built from TRBV20-1 and TRBJ1-1; the D gene TCRdb calls, TRBD1, cannot be checked with no DNA. CDR3 length: 18 residues. The germline V gene has CDR1 DFQATT and CDR2 SNEGSKA (reference sequence). The CDR3 protein is CSARDTTGLFYPYYEAFF.

The CDR3 here is CASSLGGNYNSPLHF. This chain joins TRBV5-4 and TRBJ1-6; TCRdb's D call, TRBD1, is unchecked because there is no DNA. The length of the CDR3 is 15 residues. The germline V gene has CDR1 SGHNT and CDR2 YYREEE (reference sequence).

The J gene is TRBJ2-7, the V gene TRBV5-1; no DNA is available, so the TRBD1 call from TCRdb remains unchecked. CDR3 length equals 15 residues. Germline V gives CDR1 SGHRS, CDR2 YFSETQ. CDR3 sequence reads: CASSLDHGTAYEQYF.

The chain carries TRBV7-9 and TRBJ2-7. CDR1 is SEHNR, CDR2 FQNEAQ, per germline (reference sequence). This CDR3 comprises 13 residues. CDR3 residues: CASSLPYPHEQYF.

This rearrangement joins TRBV4-3 to TRBJ2-7. CDR3 length equals 13 residues. The germline V gene encodes CDR1 LGHNA and CDR2 YSLEER. The CDR3 is CASSRALVYEQYF.

This chain uses TRBV3-1 with TRBJ2-1. The germline V gene encodes CDR1 LGHDT and CDR2 YNNKEL (reference sequence). The CDR3 totals 13 residues. The CDR3 loop is CASSQGSGNEQFF.

The chain links TRBV20-1 to TRBJ2-1; lacking DNA, the TRBD1 call made by TCRdb goes unchecked. The CDR3 has 12 amino acids. Germline V gene data show CDR1 as DFQATT and CDR2 as SNEGSKA (reference sequence). CDR3 in amino acids: CSAPTGFGEQFF.

This chain links TRBV5-6 with TRBJ2-1; TCRdb reports TRBD2, a call that lacks DNA to check it against. This CDR3 region has 15 residues. Germline loops: CDR1 SGHDT, CDR2 YYEEEE. This chain's CDR3 is CASSLERGYHNEQFF.

This chain joins TRBV29-1 and TRBJ2-7. CDR1 and CDR2 from the germline V gene are SQVTM and ANQGSEA. This CDR3 contains 15 residues. CDR3 sequence: CSVEKSRGGSYEQYF.